The source of this TCR beta chain is a study of T cells in Graves' hyperthyroidism and ophthalmopathy. Study outcomes and limitations: Blood shared most expanded thyroid clonotypes above 0.001.

There were TCR beta CDR3 regions amplified from RNA transcripts. With the HTBI primer set, the TCR CDR3 went through a first round of RT-PCR. TCRdb re-called the multiplex PCR reads through MiXCR, storing one row per CDR3 protein. The sample lists nearly 750,000 distinct CDR3 sequences, about 35% seen once, with less than 35% in the top ten. The CDR3 loop spans 14 amino acids. J gave up 5 bases and V 7 bases, and 7 bases lay outside the gene matches. Germline V CDR1 and CDR2: SGHTA, FQGNSA. This clonotype was recorded a few times. Antigen specificity is unknown. Thyroid ultrasound, orbital computed tomography, clinical symptoms, and serum thyroxine and TRAb underpinned diagnoses. The PBMCs were sourced from fresh peripheral blood (about 9.7 ml).

The genes are TRBV7-2 and TRBJ2-5, with 10 bases matching TRBD1. Sequencing was done on a sample of blood. The receptor was derived from a woman aged 40 to 55 with Graves' hyperthyroidism. The CDR3 loop is CASTTDRGRETQYF. The CDR3 DNA reads as TGTGCCAGCACAACCGACAGGGGGCGGGAGACCCAGTACTTC.